This T cell receptor beta chain was profiled in a study of CD8+CD57+ T cells in acquired aplastic anemia. Study background: Sorted CD4+ and CD8+ cells gave an average of about 3 ug of DNA. Findings of the study overall: Found in both controls and patients were twenty-nine CD8+ CDR3 sequences. Researchers reported that CD8+ Simpson's diversity was not significantly different in patients versus controls.

For this clonotype: The antigen remains undetermined.

The V segment lost 1 base and the J segment 7 bases; nucleotides outside the gene matches: 21. This CDR3 region has 20 residues. Germline V lookup: CDR1 SGDLS, CDR2 YYNGEE. Template material for TCR beta VDJ and CDR3 profiling consisted of genomic DNA. One entry per CDR3 protein results from TCRdb running MiXCR on the reads. The table lists some 200,000 distinct CDR3 sequences, approximately 60% of them singletons. All patients picked for sequencing had shown, by flow cytometry, an expansion of CD8+CD57+ cells. Blood samples were obtained from patients who had received no prior therapy. The V call is TRBV9, the J call TRBJ1-1, with TRBD1 matching over 11 bases. Source material: sorted CD4+, CD8+, or CD8+CD57+ T cells (not recorded which) from PBMCs. The receptor comes from a human donor with aplastic anemia. The CDR3 DNA reads as TGTGCCAGCAGCGTACGGTTCGGACAGGGGGCGGAAAGGACCTTGGGTGAAGCTTTCTTT. Protein product: CASSVRFGQGAERTLGEAFF.